This TCR beta chain was sequenced in a study of T cell repertoires in cytomegalovirus infection. Using its own MiXCR run on the reads, TCRdb lists one record per CDR3 protein. In the table there are a few hundred thousand distinct CDR3 sequences, 25% to 35% of which are singletons. V was cut by 0 bases and J by 7 bases, with 9 bases left in between. This CDR3 is 14 amino acids long. Germline assignment: CDR1 KGHSH and CDR2 LQKENI. Worth noting for this clonotype: The antigen is not known.

The sequenced sample was cultured PBMCs, obtained from culture after CMV antigen stimulation. This chain connects TRBV18 to TRBJ1-4, with D tentatively TRBD1 (5 bases). The sequence derives from a human donor in good health (CMV status not recorded). Some clones in this sample may be carry-over from other donors' samples. CDR3 residues: CASSPPGEGEKLFF. The CDR3 DNA follows: TGTGCCAGCTCACCACCAGGGGAGGGTGAAAAACTGTTTTTT.